The entry below describes one T cell receptor (beta chain). This sample was taken from a study of CD8 T cells in Susac syndrome. Germline lookup yields CDR1 GTSNPN and CDR2 SVGIG (reference sequence). V was clipped by 0 bases and J by 2 bases, with 2 bases between them. The CDR3 runs 12 residues. TCR beta from blood CD8+ and CD4+ T cells was sequenced. The multiple sclerosis control cohort comprised treatment-naive individuals presenting with stable or active relapsing-remitting disease. Negative isolation yielded the CD8+ and CD4+ T cells, while FACS enriched the TEMRA cells. Reverse transcription used roughly 0.5 to 1 ug RNA and random hexamers. Amplification of TCR beta CDR3 was carried out by immunoSEQ multiplex PCR, which covered 54 Vbeta and 13 Jbeta segments. TCRdb re-called the immunoSEQ multiplex PCR reads through MiXCR, storing one row per CDR3 protein. The sample has about 150,000 distinct CDR3 sequences, around 95% seen once.

Sequenced sample: CD8+ T cells from PBMCs. The chain combines TRBV30 with TRBJ2-1; D uncertain. The clonotype originates from a human donor with multiple sclerosis. CDR3 bases: TGTGCCTGGAGTGTAACCTACAATGAGCAGTTCTTC. The encoded protein is CAWSVTYNEQFF.